This T cell receptor (beta chain) stems from a study of vaccination effects on CD4 cells after COVID-19. General study results and limits: Relatively few convalescent patients took part in the study, which had no early post-infection timepoints. Late post-vaccination, clones induced by infection and those induced by vaccine underwent marked clonal contraction.

Culturing for ten to eleven days preceded CD4+ T cell isolation. Either the BNT162b2 or mRNA-1273 vaccine was given to participants in two doses. The CDR3 totals 17 residues. V gave up 5 bases and J gave up 3 bases; unmatched junction bases: 11. Germline values: CDR1 SGHVS, CDR2 FNYEAQ. Concerning this clone: The antigen is not known.

TCRdb's table, derived via immunoSEQ multiplex PCR, lists solely in-frame clones and lacks some. The sample yields tens of thousands of clones, 74% seen once. Sequencing was performed on CD4+ T cells from PBMCs cultured without peptide, taken after COVID-19 vaccination. This receptor was obtained from a human donor who received a COVID-19 vaccine. The J gene is TRBJ2-5, the V gene TRBV7-6; 11 bases are a match to TRBD2. For the CDR3, the DNA is TGTGCCAGCAGCGGTGAGCGACTAGCGGGGATAAAAGAGACCCAGTACTTC. It specifies CASSGERLAGIKETQYF.